The 2 T cell receptor beta chains below come from one sample, sequenced in a study of T cells in women clearing cervical HPV infection (dated by TCRdb to 2016 to 2018). Library method: the immunoSEQ multiplex PCR assay. In its TCRdb copy, this immuneACCESS table keeps in-frame sequences only and misses some clones. Where compared with another copy, unresolved V genes explain less than half of these, and the others have no known cause. The sample's own table lists 40,000 to 45,000 clones. The top ten clonotypes cover 1.2% of the sample. Sequencing was performed on blood buffy coat. These receptors originate from a woman between 18 and 70 years old with a cervical HPV16 infection that either progressed to CIN3+ or cleared (not recorded which).

Turning to this clone: Coverage ceases 3 residues before the CDR3 finishes, and the germline J gene fills in the end. This rearrangement joins TRBV6-2 or TRBV6-3 to TRBJ2-1, with TRBD2 identical over 9 bases. Germline CDR1 is MNHEY and CDR2 is SVGEGT. The junction had 6 bases not matched to a gene; V was cut back by 5 bases and J by 4 bases. This CDR3 comprises 15 residues. Partial CDR3 DNA: TGTGCCAGCAGTAGGAGCGGGAGGTCTTACAATGAG. It specifies CASSRSGRSYNE. The complete CDR3 protein is CASSRSGRSYNEQFF.

In the case of this clone: The read comes to an end 3 residues before the CDR3 does, leaving the germline J gene to fill in the end. The V and J genes are TRBV6-2 or TRBV6-3 and TRBJ1-2; 7 bases are shared with TRBD1. The CDR3 consists of 13 residues. Germline CDR1 is MNHEY and CDR2 is SVGEGT. CDR3 DNA, as far as it was read: TGTGCCAGCAGCCTCCGGACAGGTCGGTAC. It yields the protein CASSLRTGRY. The full CDR3 sequence reads CASSLRTGRYYTF.